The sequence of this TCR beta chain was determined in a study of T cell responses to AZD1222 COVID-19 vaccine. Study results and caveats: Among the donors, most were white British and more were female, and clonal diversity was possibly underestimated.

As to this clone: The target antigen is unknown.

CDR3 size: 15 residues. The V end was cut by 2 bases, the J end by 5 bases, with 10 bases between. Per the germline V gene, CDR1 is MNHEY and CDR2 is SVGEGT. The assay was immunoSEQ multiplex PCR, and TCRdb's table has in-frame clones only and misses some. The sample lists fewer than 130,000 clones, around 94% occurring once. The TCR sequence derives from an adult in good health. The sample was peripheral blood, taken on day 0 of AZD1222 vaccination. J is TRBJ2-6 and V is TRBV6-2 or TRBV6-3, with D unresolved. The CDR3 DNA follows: TGTGCCAGCAGTTACCCCCTCAACAGGGCCAACGTCCTGACTTTC. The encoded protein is CASSYPLNRANVLTF.